This T cell receptor beta chain was recovered during a study of blood T cell repertoires in COVID-19. Study details: Nucleic acid was either cDNA or gDNA, and it came from T cells, B-cell-depleted T cells, or PBMCs.

The CDR3 loop spans 15 amino acids. From germline, CDR1 is MNHEY and CDR2 SVGEGT. V shed 0 bases and J 6 bases; nucleotides not matched to a gene: 7. In the authors' workflow: Estimation of nucleated cell counts was performed using reference gene primer amplification. TCRdb keeps only in-frame clones here, not all; method: immunoSEQ multiplex PCR. That table supplies the V and J calls and clone size; D and trimming were determined from the DNA. The sample holds around 150,000 clones, 88% seen once. Specimen: peripheral blood. The chain recombines TRBV6-2 or TRBV6-3 with TRBJ1-2; TRBD1 agrees at 7 bases. This receptor was taken from a man between 60 and 70 years old with active or convalescent COVID-19. This CDR3 is CASSYSPGQVDGYTF. CDR3 coding DNA: TGTGCCAGCAGTTACTCACCAGGACAGGTGGATGGCTACACCTTC.